This entry lists 16 T cell receptor beta chains sequenced from one sample in a study of metastatic and nonmetastatic thyroid tumors. Patients underwent thyroid surgery, and none had received any treatment before it. TCRdb recomputed clones from the PCR reads via MiXCR. The table records about 14,000 clones, roughly a fifth of them present only once. Specimen: blood. The source of these receptors is a female donor with papillary thyroid cancer or a benign thyroid nodule (not recorded which). Some clones in this sample may be carry-over from other donors' samples.

This clone is medium-sized in the sample. The genes are TRBV24-1 and TRBJ2-1; D is undetermined. Germline lookup yields CDR1 KGHDR and CDR2 SFDVKD. The V and J ends lost 4 bases and 9 bases respectively, with 15 bases between them. The length of the CDR3 is 14 residues. The CDR3 DNA is TGTGCCACCAGTGACCGAGACTTTCGTAGTGAGCAGTTCTTC. Its translation is CATSDRDFRSEQFF.

This clone was detected once. This chain links TRBV6-2 or TRBV6-3 with TRBJ2-2; 9 bases are a match to TRBD2. V was clipped by 2 bases and J by 4 bases; unmatched bases: 8. The CDR3 consists of 17 residues. Germline lookup yields CDR1 MNHEY and CDR2 SVGEGT. CDR3 protein: CASSYHPSGGSTGELFF. As DNA, the CDR3 is TGTGCCAGCAGTTACCATCCCAGCGGGGGGTCCACCGGGGAGCTGTTTTTT.

This clone showed up just a few times. Compared with germline, one end of the junction differs, possibly owing to a read error. This sequence joins TRBV10-1 and TRBJ2-1; D is possibly TRBD1 (6 bases). Germline assignment: CDR1 WNHNN and CDR2 SYGVQD (reference sequence). The CDR3 contains 13 residues. The CDR3 protein is CASSPRGRNEQLF. The DNA of the CDR3 is TGCGCCAGCAGCCCTAGGGGGAGAAATGAGCAGTTATTC.

Ten or more counts support this clone. The chain recombines TRBV6-1 with TRBJ2-4, with TRBD2 matching over 10 bases. With V trimmed by 0 bases and J by 2 bases, 4 bases remained unmatched. This CDR3 is 17 amino acids long. CDR1 and CDR2 (germline): MNHNS, SASEGT. The CDR3 nucleotides read TGTGCCAGCAGTGAAGCGCTAGCGGGAGTGTCCAAAAACATTCAGTACTTC. Its protein is CASSEALAGVSKNIQYF.

About this clone: The conserved phenylalanine or tryptophan is not found at the CDR3 terminus, so this likely reflects a read error. J is TRBJ2-5 and V is TRBV24-1, with D perhaps TRBD2 (5 bases). The CDR3 totals 13 residues. Germline V CDR1 and CDR2: KGHDR, SFDVKD. The CDR3 sequence: CDTSGEGSLTQYV. The CDR3 DNA reads TGTGACACCAGTGGAGAGGGTTCATTGACCCAGTACGTC.

The chain is built from TRBV6-1 and TRBJ2-7, with TRBD2 as a possible D gene (5 bases). The germline V and J ends were trimmed by 3 bases and 4 bases, with 13 bases remaining between them. Looked up from germline, CDR1 is MNHNS and CDR2 is SASEGT. The CDR3 is 14 residues long. The CDR3 sequence: CASSDLSAGYEQYF. For the CDR3, the DNA is TGTGCCAGCAGTGATCTGTCCGCGGGTTACGAGCAGTACTTC.

This clone is medium-sized in the sample. J is TRBJ2-3 and V is TRBV2, with D hard to call. Trimming shortened V by 10 bases and J by 2 bases, and 13 bases separated the two germline ends. Germline CDR1 and CDR2: SNHLY and FYNNEI. The CDR3 runs to 13 residues. The CDR3 region is CATRIGITDTQYF. The CDR3 DNA is TGTGCCACCAGGATTGGGATCACAGATACGCAGTATTTT.

This sequence joins TRBV7-8 and TRBJ2-5; D is unclear. V was pared by 9 bases and J by 5 bases, with 13 bases between. The CDR3 has 12 amino acids. Germline CDR1 SGHVS, CDR2 FQNEAQ. The CDR3 is CARTSHRETQYF. The CDR3 nucleotides read TGTGCCAGAACCTCACATAGGGAGACCCAGTACTTC.

V gene TRBV2 combines with J gene TRBJ2-2; 9 nucleotides match TRBD1. Unmatched junction bases numbered 6, after V lost 2 bases and J lost 8 bases. This CDR3 region has 15 residues. Germline CDR1 SNHLY, CDR2 FYNNEI. CDR3 DNA: TGTGCCAGCAGTGAAAGGGACAGGGCCTTTGGGGAGCTGTTTTTT. Protein: CASSERDRAFGELFF.

This clone is labeled medium-sized. The CDR3 loop reads CASSYRTGEGGYTF. The CDR3 DNA is TGTGCCAGCAGTTATCGAACGGGAGAGGGCGGCTACACCTTC. This sequence joins TRBV11-3 and TRBJ1-2; D uncertain. Trimming cost V 6 bases and J 8 bases, with 19 bases left between them. The CDR3 extends over 14 amino acids. Germline V lookup: CDR1 SGHNT, CDR2 YENEEA. The full variable domain, rest sourced from reference TRBV11-3 and TRBJ1-2, is EAGVVQSPRYKIIEKKQPVAFWCNPISGHNTLYWYLQNLGQGPELLIRYENEEAVDDSQLPKDRFSAERLKGVDSTLKIQPAELGDSAVYLCASSYRTGEGGYTFGSGTRLTVV.

This rearrangement joins TRBV6-1 to TRBJ1-1; TRBD1 matches at 11 bases. V lost 5 bases to trimming and J lost 5 bases; unmatched junction nucleotides: 7. CDR3 size: 15 residues. Germline assignment: CDR1 MNHNS and CDR2 SASEGT. The CDR3 spells CASSRGQGVWTEAFF. The DNA of the CDR3 is TGTGCCAGCAGTCGGGGACAGGGGGTATGGACTGAAGCTTTCTTT.

This clone was found many times. The gene calls are TRBV19 and TRBJ2-5; perhaps TRBD1 as D (6 bases). CDR1 and CDR2 (germline): LNHDA, SQIVND (reference sequence). The V end lost 5 bases, the J end lost 1 base, and 11 bases lay between the germline ends. This CDR3 has 14 residues. The CDR3 bases are TGTGCCAGTAGTGCACGACAGGTCCAAGAGACCCAGTACTTC. Amino acid sequence: CASSARQVQETQYF.

This clone was seen only a few times. This chain joins TRBV6-1 and TRBJ2-1, with TRBD2 matching over 10 bases. The CDR3 contains 14 residues. Germline lookup yields CDR1 MNHNS and CDR2 SASEGT. J was trimmed by 8 bases and V by 7 bases; bases with no gene match: 8. CDR3 nucleotides: TGTGCCAGCATCTTTGCTAGCGGGAGCCATGAGCAGTTCTTC. Protein sequence: CASIFASGSHEQFF.

This clone is categorized as medium-sized. The chain combines TRBV6-4 with TRBJ2-1; D call uncertain. The CDR3 spans 13 residues. CDR1 is MRHNA, CDR2 SNTAGT, per germline. Trimming removed 3 bases at V and 4 bases at J, with 7 bases between. The DNA for the CDR3 is TGTGCCAGCAGTGAACGCGAGTACAATGAGCAGTTCTTC. Residues: CASSEREYNEQFF.

This clone came up once. A read error is possible here, since a much larger clone lies one base away. The chain recombines TRBV3-1 with TRBJ2-5; no clear D. Germline CDR1 LGHDT, CDR2 YNNKEL (reference sequence). Trimming cost V 0 bases and J 8 bases, with 13 bases left between them. The CDR3 has 14 amino acids. The CDR3 sequence is CASSQEAVRDTQYF. The CDR3 DNA reads as TGTGCCAGCAGCCAAGAAGCTGTTCGAGATACCCAGTACTTC.

This clone has just a few counts. An end of the junction differs from the germline gene, which may be a read error. The chain uses TRBV29-1 and TRBJ2-1; a possible D gene is TRBD2 (5 bases). The CDR3 covers 10 residues. Germline CDR1 reads SQVTM; CDR2 reads ANQGSEA. CDR3: CSVATNEQFF. CDR3 DNA sequence: TGTAGCGTTGCAACGAATGAGCAGTTCTTC.